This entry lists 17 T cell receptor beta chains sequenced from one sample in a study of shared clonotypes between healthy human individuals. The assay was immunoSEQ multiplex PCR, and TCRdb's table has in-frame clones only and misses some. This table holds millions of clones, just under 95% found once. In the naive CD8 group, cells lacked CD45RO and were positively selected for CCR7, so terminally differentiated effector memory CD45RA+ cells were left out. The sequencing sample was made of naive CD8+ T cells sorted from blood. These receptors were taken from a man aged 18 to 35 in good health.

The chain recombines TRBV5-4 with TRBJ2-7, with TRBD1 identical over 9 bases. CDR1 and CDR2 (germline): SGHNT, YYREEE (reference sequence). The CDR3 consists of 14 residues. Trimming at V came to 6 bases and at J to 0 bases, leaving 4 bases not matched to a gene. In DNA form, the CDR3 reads TGTGCCAGCACCGGGGACAGGGACTCCTACGAGCAGTACTTC. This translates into CASTGDRDSYEQYF. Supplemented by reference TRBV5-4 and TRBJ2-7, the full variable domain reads ETGVTQSPTHLIKTRGQQVTLRCSSQSGHNTVSWYQQALGQGPQFIFQYYREEENGRGNFPPRFSGLQFPNYSSELNVNALELDDSALYLCASTGDRDSYEQYFGPGTRLTVT.

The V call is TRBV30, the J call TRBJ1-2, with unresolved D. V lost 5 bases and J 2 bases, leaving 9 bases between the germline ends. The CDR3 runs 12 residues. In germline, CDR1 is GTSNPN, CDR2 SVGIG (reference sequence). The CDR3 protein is CAWQGGNYGYTF. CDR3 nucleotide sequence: TGTGCCTGGCAAGGTGGCAACTATGGCTACACCTTC.

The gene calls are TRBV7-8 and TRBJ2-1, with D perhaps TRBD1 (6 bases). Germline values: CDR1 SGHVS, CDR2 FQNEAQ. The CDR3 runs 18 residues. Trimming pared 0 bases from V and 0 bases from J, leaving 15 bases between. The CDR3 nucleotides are TGTGCCAGCAGCTTAGCGCTCGTAACAGGGAGCTCCTACAATGAGCAGTTCTTC. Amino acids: CASSLALVTGSSYNEQFF.

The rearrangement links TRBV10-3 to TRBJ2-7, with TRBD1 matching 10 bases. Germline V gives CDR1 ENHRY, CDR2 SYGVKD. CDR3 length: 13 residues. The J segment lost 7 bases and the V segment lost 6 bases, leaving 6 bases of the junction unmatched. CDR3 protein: CAISDRGLEEQYF. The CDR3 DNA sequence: TGTGCCATCAGCGACAGGGGGCTGGAGGAGCAGTACTTC.

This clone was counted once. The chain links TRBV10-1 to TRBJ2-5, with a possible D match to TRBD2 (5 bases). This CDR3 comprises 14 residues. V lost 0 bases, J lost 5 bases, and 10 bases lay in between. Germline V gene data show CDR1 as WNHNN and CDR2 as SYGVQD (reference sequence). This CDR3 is CASSESVASETQYF. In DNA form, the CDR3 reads TGCGCCAGCAGTGAGTCGGTAGCGTCGGAGACCCAGTACTTC.

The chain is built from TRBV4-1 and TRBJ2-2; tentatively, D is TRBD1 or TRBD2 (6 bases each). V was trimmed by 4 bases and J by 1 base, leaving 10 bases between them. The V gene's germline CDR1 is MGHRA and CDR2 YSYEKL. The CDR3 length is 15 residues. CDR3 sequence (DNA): TGCGCCAGCAGCCTGGGGGGCAAGAACACCGGGGAGCTGTTTTTT. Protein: CASSLGGKNTGELFF.

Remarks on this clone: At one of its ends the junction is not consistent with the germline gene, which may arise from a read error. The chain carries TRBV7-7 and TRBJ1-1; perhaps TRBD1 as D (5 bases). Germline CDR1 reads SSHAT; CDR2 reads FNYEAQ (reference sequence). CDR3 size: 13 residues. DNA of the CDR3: TGTGCTAGCAGCTTATATCAGGGCGGTGAAGCTTTCTTT. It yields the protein CASSLYQGGEAFF.

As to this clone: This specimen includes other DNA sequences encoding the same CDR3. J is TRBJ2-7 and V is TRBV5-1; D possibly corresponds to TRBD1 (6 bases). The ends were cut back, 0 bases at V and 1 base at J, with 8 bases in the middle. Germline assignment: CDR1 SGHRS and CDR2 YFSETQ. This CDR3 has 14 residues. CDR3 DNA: TGCGCCAGCAGCTTGGTGACAGGATCCTACGAGCAGTACTTC. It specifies CASSLVTGSYEQYF.

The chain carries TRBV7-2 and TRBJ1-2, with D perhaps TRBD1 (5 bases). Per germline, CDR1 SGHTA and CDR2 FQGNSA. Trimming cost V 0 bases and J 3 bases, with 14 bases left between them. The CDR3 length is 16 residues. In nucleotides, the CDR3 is TGTGCCAGCAGCTTAGCCCCTCTTAGAGGGGACTATGGCTACACCTTC. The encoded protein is CASSLAPLRGDYGYTF.

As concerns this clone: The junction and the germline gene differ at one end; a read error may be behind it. CDR3 loop: CASSLVGSFNEQFF. The CDR3 DNA reads TGTGCCAGCAGCCTTGTCGGGTCCTTCAATGAGCAGTTCTTC. The J gene is TRBJ2-1, the V gene TRBV7-8; D gene ambiguous. Germline V gives CDR1 SGHVS, CDR2 FQNEAQ. The CDR3 extends over 14 amino acids.

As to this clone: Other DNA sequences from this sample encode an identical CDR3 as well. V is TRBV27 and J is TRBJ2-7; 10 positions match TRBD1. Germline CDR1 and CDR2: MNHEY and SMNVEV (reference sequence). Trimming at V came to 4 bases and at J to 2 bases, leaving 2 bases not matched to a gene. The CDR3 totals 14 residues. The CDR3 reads CASSSGQGPYEQYF. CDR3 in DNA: TGTGCCAGCAGTTCGGGACAGGGGCCCTACGAGCAGTACTTC.

CDR3 protein: CAWSVMPSQENTEAFF. The CDR3 nucleotides are TGTGCCTGGAGTGTAATGCCGTCCCAGGAGAACACTGAAGCTTTCTTT. The V gene is TRBV30, the J gene TRBJ1-1; D remains ambiguous. Germline lookup yields CDR1 GTSNPN and CDR2 SVGIG (reference sequence). Trimming left V 0 bases short and J 1 base short, with 15 bases between. This CDR3 comprises 16 residues.

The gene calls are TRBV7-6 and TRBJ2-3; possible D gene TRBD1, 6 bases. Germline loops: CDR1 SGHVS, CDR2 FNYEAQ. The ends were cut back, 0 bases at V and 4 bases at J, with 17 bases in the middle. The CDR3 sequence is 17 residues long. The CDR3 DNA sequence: TGTGCCAGCAGCTTAGCGGTCTTGAGGGGGACCCCAGATACGCAGTATTTT. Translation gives CASSLAVLRGTPDTQYF.

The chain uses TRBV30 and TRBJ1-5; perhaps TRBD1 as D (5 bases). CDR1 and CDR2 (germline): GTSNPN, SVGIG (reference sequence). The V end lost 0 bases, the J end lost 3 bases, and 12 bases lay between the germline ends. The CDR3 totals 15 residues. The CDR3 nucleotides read TGTGCCTGGAGTGTACGGGGGAACTCCAATCAGCCCCAGCATTTT. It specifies CAWSVRGNSNQPQHF.

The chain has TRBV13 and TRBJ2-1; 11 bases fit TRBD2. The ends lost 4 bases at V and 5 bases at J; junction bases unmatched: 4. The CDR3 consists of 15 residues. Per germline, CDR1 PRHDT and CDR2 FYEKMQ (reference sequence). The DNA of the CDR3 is TGTGCCAGCAGCTATAGCGGGGGGGCCCACAATGAGCAGTTCTTC. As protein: CASSYSGGAHNEQFF.

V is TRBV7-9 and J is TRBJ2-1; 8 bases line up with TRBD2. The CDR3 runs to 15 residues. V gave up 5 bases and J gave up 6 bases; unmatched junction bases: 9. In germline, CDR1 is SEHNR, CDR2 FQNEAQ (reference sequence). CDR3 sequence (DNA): TGTGCCAGCAGCCCACCGGGACTAGTGGTCAATGAGCAGTTCTTC. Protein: CASSPPGLVVNEQFF.

CDR3 sequence (DNA): TGTGCCAGCAGCACCGACGGGGTTCGCAATCAGCCCCAGCATTTT. This translates into CASSTDGVRNQPQHF. This chain connects TRBV28 to TRBJ1-5; D uncertain. CDR3 size: 15 residues. The V gene's germline CDR1 is MDHEN and CDR2 SYDVKM. V was shortened by 6 bases and J by 2 bases, with 14 bases between the two germline ends.